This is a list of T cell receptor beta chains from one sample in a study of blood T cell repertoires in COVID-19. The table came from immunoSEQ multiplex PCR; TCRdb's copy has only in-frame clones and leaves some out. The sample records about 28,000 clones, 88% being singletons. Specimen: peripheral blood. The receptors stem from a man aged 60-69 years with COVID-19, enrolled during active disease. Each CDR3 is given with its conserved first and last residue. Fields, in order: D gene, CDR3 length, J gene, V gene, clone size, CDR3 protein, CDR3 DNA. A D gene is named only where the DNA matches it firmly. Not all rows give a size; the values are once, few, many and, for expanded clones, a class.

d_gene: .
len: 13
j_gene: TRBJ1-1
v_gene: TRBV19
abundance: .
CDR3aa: CASSYTENTEAFF
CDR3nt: TGTGCCAGTAGCTACACAGAGAACACTGAAGCTTTCTTT

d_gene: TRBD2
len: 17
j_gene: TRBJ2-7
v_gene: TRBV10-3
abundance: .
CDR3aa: CAISESPGLAGEFEQYF
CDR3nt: TGTGCCATCAGTGAGTCCCCGGGACTAGCGGGAGAATTCGAGCAGTACTTC

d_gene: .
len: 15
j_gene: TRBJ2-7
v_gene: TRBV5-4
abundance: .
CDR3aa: CASSLANGASYEQYF
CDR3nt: TGTGCCAGCAGCTTAGCGAACGGAGCTTCCTACGAGCAGTACTTC

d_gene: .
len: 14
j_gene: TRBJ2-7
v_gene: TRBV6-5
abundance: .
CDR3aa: CASSPNPTADEQYF
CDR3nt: TGTGCCAGCAGTCCCAACCCGACGGCGGACGAGCAGTACTTC

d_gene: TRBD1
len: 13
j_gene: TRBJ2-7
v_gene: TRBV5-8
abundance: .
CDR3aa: CASSPDRSYEQYF
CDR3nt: TGTGCCAGCAGCCCGGACAGGTCCTACGAGCAGTACTTC

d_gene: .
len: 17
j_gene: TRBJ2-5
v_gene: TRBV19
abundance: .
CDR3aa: CASSIRPSQGLQETQYF
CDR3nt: TGTGCCAGTAGTATACGCCCGAGTCAGGGACTCCAAGAGACCCAGTACTTC

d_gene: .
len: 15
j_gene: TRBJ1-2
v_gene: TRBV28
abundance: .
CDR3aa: CASSFRRGAVYGYTF
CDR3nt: TGTGCCAGCAGTTTTAGGCGGGGAGCCGTCTATGGCTACACCTTC

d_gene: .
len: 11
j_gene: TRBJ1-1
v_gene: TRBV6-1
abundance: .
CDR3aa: CASSEVPRGIF
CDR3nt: TGTGCCAGCAGTGAAGTCCCGAGGGGGATCTTT

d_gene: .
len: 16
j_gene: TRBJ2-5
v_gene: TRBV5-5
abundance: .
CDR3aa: CASSLVYSLGVETQYF
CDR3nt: TGTGCCAGCAGCTTGGTATACAGTCTCGGGGTAGAGACCCAGTACTTC

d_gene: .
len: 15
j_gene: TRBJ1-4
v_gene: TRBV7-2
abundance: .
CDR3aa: CASSTSRVTNEKLFF
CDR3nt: TGTGCCAGCAGCACCTCCAGGGTTACTAATGAAAAACTGTTTTTT

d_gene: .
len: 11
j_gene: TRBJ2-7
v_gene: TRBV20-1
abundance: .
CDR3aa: CSVGQGNEQYF
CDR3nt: TGCAGTGTAGGCCAGGGCAACGAGCAGTACTTC

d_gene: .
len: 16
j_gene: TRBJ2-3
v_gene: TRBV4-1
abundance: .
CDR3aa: CASSQESSANRDTQYF
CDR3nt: TGCGCCAGCAGCCAAGAATCTAGCGCTAACCGAGATACGCAGTATTTT

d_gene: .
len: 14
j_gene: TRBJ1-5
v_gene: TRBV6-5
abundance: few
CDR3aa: CASSLQVGNQPQHF
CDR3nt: TGTGCCAGCAGCCTCCAGGTAGGCAATCAGCCCCAGCATTTT

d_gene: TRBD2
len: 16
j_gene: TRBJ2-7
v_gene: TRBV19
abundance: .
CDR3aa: CASSNPSASGSYEQYF
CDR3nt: TGTGCCAGTAGTAACCCTTCTGCTAGCGGTTCCTACGAGCAGTACTTC

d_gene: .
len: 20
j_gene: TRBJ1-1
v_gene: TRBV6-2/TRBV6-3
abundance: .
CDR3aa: CASSYRVGDRSAGSGTEAFF
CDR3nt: TGTGCCAGCAGTTACCGCGTGGGAGACAGGTCCGCCGGGTCTGGCACTGAAGCTTTCTTT

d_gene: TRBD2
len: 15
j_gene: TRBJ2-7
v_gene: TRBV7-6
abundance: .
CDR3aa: CASSLALAGTYEQYF
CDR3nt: TGTGCCAGCAGCCTAGCACTAGCGGGAACCTACGAGCAGTACTTC

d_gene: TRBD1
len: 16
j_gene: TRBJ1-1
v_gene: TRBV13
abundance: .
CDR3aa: CASSLRTGTMNTEAFF
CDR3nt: TGTGCCAGCAGCTTAAGGACAGGGACCATGAACACTGAAGCTTTCTTT

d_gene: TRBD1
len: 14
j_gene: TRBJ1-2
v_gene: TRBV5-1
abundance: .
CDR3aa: CASSYSSGQYGYTF
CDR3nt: TGCGCCAGCAGCTACTCTTCGGGACAGTATGGCTACACCTTC

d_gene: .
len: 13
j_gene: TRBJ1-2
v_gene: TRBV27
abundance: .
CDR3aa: CASSPPGENGYTF
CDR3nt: TGTGCCAGCAGTCCCCCCGGGGAAAATGGCTACACCTTC

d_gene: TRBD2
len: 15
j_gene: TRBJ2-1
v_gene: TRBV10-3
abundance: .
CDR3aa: CAIKSGSGSYNEQFF
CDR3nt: TGTGCCATCAAAAGCGGGAGTGGGTCCTACAATGAGCAGTTCTTC

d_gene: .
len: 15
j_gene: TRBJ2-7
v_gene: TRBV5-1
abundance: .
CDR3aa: CASSLVSASSYEQYF
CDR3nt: TGCGCCAGCAGCTTGGTTAGCGCCAGCTCCTACGAGCAGTACTTC

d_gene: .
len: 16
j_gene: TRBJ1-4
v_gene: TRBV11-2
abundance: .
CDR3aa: CASSFGTSGRSEKLFF
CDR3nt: TGTGCCAGCAGCTTCGGGACGTCCGGGAGGAGTGAAAAACTGTTTTTT

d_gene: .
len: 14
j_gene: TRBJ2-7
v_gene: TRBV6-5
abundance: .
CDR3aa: CASSKGRGSYEQYF
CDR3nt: TGTGCCAGCAGCAAGGGTAGGGGCTCCTACGAGCAGTACTTC

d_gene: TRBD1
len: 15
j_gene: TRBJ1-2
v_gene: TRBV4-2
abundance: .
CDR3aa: CASSPGQSLNYGYTF
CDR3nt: TGTGCCAGCAGCCCGGGACAGAGCCTGAACTATGGCTACACCTTC

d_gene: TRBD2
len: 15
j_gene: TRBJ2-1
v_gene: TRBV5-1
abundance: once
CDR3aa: CASSPLTAGEGRLFF
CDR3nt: TGCGCCAGCAGCCCCTTAACAGCGGGAGAAGGGAGATTGTTCTTC

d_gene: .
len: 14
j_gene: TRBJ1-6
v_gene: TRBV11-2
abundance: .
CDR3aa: CASSSIGAGEPLHF
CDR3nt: TGTGCCAGCAGTTCAATAGGCGCAGGGGAACCCCTCCACTTT

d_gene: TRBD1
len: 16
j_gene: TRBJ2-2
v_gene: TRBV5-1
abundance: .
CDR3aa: CASSLETGGNTGELFF
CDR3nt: TGCGCCAGCAGCTTGGAAACAGGGGGGAACACCGGGGAGCTGTTTTTT

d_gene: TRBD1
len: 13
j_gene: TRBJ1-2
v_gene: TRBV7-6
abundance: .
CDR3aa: CASSLRGTDGYTF
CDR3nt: TGTGCCAGCAGCTTGAGAGGGACAGATGGCTACACCTTC

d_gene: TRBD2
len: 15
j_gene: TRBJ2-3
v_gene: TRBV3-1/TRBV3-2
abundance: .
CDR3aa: CASRGGGAGTDTQYF
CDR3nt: TGTGCCAGCAGGGGCGGGGGGGCTGGCACAGATACGCAGTATTTT

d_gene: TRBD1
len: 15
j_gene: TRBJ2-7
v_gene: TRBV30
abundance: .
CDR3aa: CAWSSGTGSSYEQYF
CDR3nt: TGTGCCTGGAGTTCCGGGACAGGGAGCTCCTACGAGCAGTACTTC

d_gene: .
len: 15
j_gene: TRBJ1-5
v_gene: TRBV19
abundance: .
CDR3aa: CASSIRGAQHQPQHF
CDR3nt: TGTGCCAGTAGTATACGAGGTGCACAACATCAGCCCCAGCATTTT

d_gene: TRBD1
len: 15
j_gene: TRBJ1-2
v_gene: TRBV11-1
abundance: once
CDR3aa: CASSSRQGLNYGYTF
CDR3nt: TGTGCCAGCAGCTCCAGACAGGGGCTGAACTATGGCTACACCTTC

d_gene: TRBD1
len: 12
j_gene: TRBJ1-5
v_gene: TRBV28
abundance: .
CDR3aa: CATDRGNQPQHF
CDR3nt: TGTGCCACAGACAGGGGCAATCAGCCCCAGCATTTT

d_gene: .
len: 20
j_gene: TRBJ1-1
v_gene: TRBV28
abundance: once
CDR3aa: CASSLPTLAAGGQMGTEAFF
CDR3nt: TGTGCCAGCAGTTTGCCCACGTTGGCCGCCGGGGGGCAGATGGGGACTGAAGCTTTCTTT

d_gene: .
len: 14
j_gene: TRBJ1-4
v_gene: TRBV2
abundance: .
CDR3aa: CASSRQGINEKLFF
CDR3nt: TGTGCCAGCAGCCGGCAGGGCATTAATGAAAAACTGTTTTTT

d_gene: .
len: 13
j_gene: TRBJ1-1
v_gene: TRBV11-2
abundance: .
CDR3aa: CASSLRRDTEAFF
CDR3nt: TGTGCCAGCAGCTTACGGAGAGACACTGAAGCTTTCTTT

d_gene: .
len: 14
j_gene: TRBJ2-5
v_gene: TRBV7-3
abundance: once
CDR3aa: CASSLGQGIGTQYF
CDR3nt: TGTGCCAGCAGCTTAGGCCAGGGGATCGGGACCCAGTACTTC

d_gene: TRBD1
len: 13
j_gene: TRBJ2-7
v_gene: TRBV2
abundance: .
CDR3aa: CASRRRDRDEQYF
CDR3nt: TGTGCCAGCAGACGAAGAGACAGGGACGAGCAGTACTTC

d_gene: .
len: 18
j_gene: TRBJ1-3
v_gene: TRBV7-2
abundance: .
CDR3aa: CASSLISFWDTAGNTIYF
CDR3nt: TGTGCCAGCAGCTTAATCTCCTTCTGGGACACCGCTGGAAACACCATATATTTT

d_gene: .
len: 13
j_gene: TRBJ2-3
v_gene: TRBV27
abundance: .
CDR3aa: CASRGLPQGTQYF
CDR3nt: TGTGCCAGCAGGGGCTTGCCTCAGGGTACGCAGTATTTT

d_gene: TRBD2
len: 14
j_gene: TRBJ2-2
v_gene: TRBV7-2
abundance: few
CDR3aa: CASSPGRRAGELFF
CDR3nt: TGTGCCAGCAGCCCCGGGAGGCGGGCCGGGGAGCTGTTTTTT

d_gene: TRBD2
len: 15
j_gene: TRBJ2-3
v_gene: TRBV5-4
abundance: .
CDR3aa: CASSLPGAGTDTQYF
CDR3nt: TGTGCCAGCAGCTTGCCCGGAGCGGGAACAGATACGCAGTATTTT

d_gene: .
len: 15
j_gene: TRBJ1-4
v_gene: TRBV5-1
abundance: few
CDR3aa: CASSLTPGGNEKLFF
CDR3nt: TGCGCCAGCAGCTTAACGCCCGGAGGAAATGAAAAACTGTTTTTT

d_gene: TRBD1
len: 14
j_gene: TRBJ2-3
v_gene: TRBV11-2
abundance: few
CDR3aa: CASSEGTGWDTQYF
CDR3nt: TGTGCCAGCAGCGAAGGGACAGGCTGGGATACGCAGTATTTT

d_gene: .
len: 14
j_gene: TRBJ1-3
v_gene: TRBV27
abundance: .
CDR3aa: CASSGRYSGNTIYF
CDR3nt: TGTGCCAGCAGTGGCAGGTACTCTGGAAACACCATATATTTT

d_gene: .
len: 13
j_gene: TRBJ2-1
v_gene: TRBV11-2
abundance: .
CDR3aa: CATEDTFGEEQFF
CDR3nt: TGTGCGACAGAGGACACTTTTGGGGAAGAGCAGTTCTTC

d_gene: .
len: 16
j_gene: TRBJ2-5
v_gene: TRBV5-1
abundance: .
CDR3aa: CASSPRGAGPQETQYF
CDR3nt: TGCGCCAGCAGCCCGCGCGGGGCGGGACCGCAAGAGACCCAGTACTTC